Detailed here is one T cell receptor beta chain. The junction differs from germline at one of its ends, possibly a read error. The sample is drawn from a study of read filtering for tumor transcriptome and immune sequencing. This library used approximately 0.4 ug RNA and molecular barcoded adaptors spanning alpha/delta and beta/gamma chains. TCRdb reprocessed the reads via MiXCR and lists one record per CDR3 protein. The profile covers tens of thousands of distinct CDR3 sequences, with roughly 21% appearing a single time and about an eighth taken by the ten largest. Sequenced input: a population of CD138-negative cells sorted from bone marrow. The receptor's source is a donor aged 40 or older with multiple myeloma.

CDR3: CASSQAGGGGSTDTRYF. CDR3 nucleotide sequence: TGTGCCAGCAGCCAGGCAGGTGGCGGGGGGTCCACAGATACGCGGTATTTT. This chain joins TRBV5-5 and TRBJ2-3; TRBD2 matches 8 bases. CDR1 is SGHKS, CDR2 YYEKEE, per germline (reference sequence). The CDR3 loop spans 17 amino acids.